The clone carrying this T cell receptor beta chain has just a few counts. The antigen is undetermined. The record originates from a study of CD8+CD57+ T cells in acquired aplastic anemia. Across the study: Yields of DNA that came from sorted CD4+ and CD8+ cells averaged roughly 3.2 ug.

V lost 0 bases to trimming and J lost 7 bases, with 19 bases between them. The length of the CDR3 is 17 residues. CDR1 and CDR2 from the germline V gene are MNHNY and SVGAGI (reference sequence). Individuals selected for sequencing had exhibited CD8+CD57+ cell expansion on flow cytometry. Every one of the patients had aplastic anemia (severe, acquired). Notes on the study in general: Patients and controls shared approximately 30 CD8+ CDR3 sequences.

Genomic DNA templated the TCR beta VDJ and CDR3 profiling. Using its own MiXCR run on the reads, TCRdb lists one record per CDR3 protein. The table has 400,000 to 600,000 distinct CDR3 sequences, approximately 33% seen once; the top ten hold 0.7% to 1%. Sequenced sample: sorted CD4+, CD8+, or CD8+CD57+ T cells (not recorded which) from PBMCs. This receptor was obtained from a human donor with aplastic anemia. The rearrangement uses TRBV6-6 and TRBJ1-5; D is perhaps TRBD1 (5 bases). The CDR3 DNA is TGTGCCAGCAGTTACTCGGGCAGGGAACAAGTAGAGCAGCCCCAGCATTTT. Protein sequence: CASSYSGREQVEQPQHF.